A single sample is the source of the 13 T cell receptor beta chains below, sequenced in a study of T cell changes during pregnancy in multiple sclerosis. The method was immunoSEQ multiplex PCR; TCRdb's version includes in-frame clones alone and lacks a portion of them. The sample records about 59,000 clones, 93% being singletons. Here the sequenced sample was CD4+ T cells from peripheral blood mononuclear cells, taken before pregnancy. All receptors come from a female donor with multiple sclerosis, enrolled in a pregnancy study.

The J gene is TRBJ2-5, the V gene TRBV18; possibly TRBD1 for D (5 bases). The CDR3 extends over 12 amino acids. Trimming took off 3 bases at V and 10 bases at J, with 12 bases between the two ends. Germline CDR1 and CDR2: KGHSH and LQKENI. CDR3 DNA: TGTGCCAGCTCACCCGATATAGGGGACCAGTACTTC. It yields the protein CASSPDIGDQYF.

This chain uses TRBV11-2 with TRBJ2-3; possible D gene TRBD1, 5 bases. The CDR3 runs 13 residues. Germline values: CDR1 SGHAT, CDR2 FQNNGV. V was pared by 5 bases and J by 5 bases, with 11 bases between. The chain's CDR3 is CASSVQVIDTQYF. The CDR3 region has the DNA TGTGCCAGCAGCGTACAGGTTATAGATACGCAGTATTTT.

The chain has TRBV30 and TRBJ1-5; 7 bases are shared with TRBD1. The germline CDR1 and CDR2 sequences are GTSNPN and SVGIG (reference sequence). The CDR3 consists of 13 residues. The V and J ends lost 1 base and 6 bases, in that order; junction bases with no gene match: 3. As DNA, the CDR3 is TGTGCCTGGAGTGAGGCAGGGGGTCAGCCCCAGCATTTT. Translating it yields CAWSEAGGQPQHF.

The V call is TRBV5-8, the J call TRBJ2-6; no definite D call. Germline V gene data show CDR1 as SGHTS and CDR2 as YDEGEE. This CDR3 spans 17 amino acids. Trimming took 4 bases from V and 0 from J, leaving 14 bases between them. CDR3 region: CASSVTLITSGANVLTF. CDR3 in DNA: TGTGCCAGCAGCGTGACACTGATCACCTCTGGGGCCAACGTCCTGACTTTC.

This sequence joins TRBV7-2 and TRBJ2-7; TRBD2 aligns across 9 bases. Trimming took 3 bases from V and 2 from J; bases not matched to a gene: 5. Germline V lookup: CDR1 SGHTA, CDR2 FQGNSA. The length of the CDR3 is 15 residues. This chain's CDR3 is CASSLQGGRAYEQYF. The CDR3 bases are TGTGCCAGCAGCTTGCAAGGCGGGAGGGCCTACGAGCAGTACTTC. The full variable domain, in which reference TRBV7-2 and TRBJ2-7 provide the parts outside the CDR3, is GAGVSQSPSNKVTEKGKDVELRCDPISGHTALYWYRQSLGQGLEFLIYFQGNSAPDKSGLPSDRFSAERTGGSVSTLTIQRTQQEDSAVYLCASSLQGGRAYEQYFGPGTRLTVT.

This clone was observed a single time. This rearrangement joins TRBV5-4 to TRBJ2-7; TRBD2 matches at 9 bases. The CDR3 covers 16 residues. Trimming removed 4 bases from V and 4 bases from J; junction bases left unmatched: 12. CDR1 SGHNT and CDR2 YYREEE come from the germline V gene (reference sequence). The CDR3 DNA reads TGTGCCAGCAGCGCGCCTAGACCGGGACTAGCTTACGAGCAGTACTTC. Its protein is CASSAPRPGLAYEQYF.

V usage is TRBV2 and J usage is TRBJ2-7; 12 positions agree with TRBD2. J lost 5 bases, V lost 4 bases, and 6 bases had no gene match. From germline, CDR1 is SNHLY and CDR2 FYNNEI. The length of the CDR3 is 15 residues. The CDR3 DNA follows: TGTGCCAGCAGTGGACTAGCGGGAGTGGGGAACGAGCAGTACTTC. Its protein product is CASSGLAGVGNEQYF.

This chain uses TRBV5-6 with TRBJ1-4; D ambiguous. The CDR3 consists of 12 residues. Germline V gene sequence: CDR1 SGHDT, CDR2 YYEEEE. Trimming took 4 bases from V and 7 from J, leaving 8 bases between them. CDR3 protein: CASSLRSEKLFF. CDR3 in DNA: TGTGCCAGCAGCCTACGATCTGAAAAACTGTTTTTT.

The V call is TRBV19, the J call TRBJ1-5, with 8 bases that match TRBD1. The germline gives CDR1 LNHDA, CDR2 SQIVND (reference sequence). The CDR3 has 16 residues. Trimming removed 3 bases from V and 2 bases from J; junction bases left unmatched: 6. The CDR3 DNA reads TGTGCCAGTAGTATGTACAGGGGGGAAGGCAATCAGCCCCAGCATTTT. Translated: CASSMYRGEGNQPQHF.

The CDR3 DNA sequence: TGTGCCAGAAGACCCGGGACTAGGGCATCCCCGCGCGAGCAGTACTTC. This codes for CARRPGTRASPREQYF. The J gene is TRBJ2-7, the V gene TRBV7-5; the table calls TRBD2, which could not be checked here. TRBV7-5 is designated a pseudogene. The CDR3 contains 16 residues.

V is TRBV28 and J is TRBJ1-5; no clear D. CDR1 and CDR2 (germline): MDHEN, SYDVKM. Trimming cost V 3 bases and J 0 bases, with 15 bases left between them. This CDR3 region has 17 residues. CDR3 sequence: CASSLNPLPYSNQPQHF. The CDR3 nucleotides read TGTGCCAGCAGTTTGAACCCCCTACCTTATAGCAATCAGCCCCAGCATTTT.

The chain combines TRBV7-2 with TRBJ2-1, with D maybe TRBD1 (6 bases). V was shortened by 2 bases and J by 2 bases, with 10 bases between the two germline ends. Germline V lookup: CDR1 SGHTA, CDR2 FQGNSA. This CDR3 has 15 amino acids. The CDR3 reads CASSLRTATYNEQFF. For the CDR3, the DNA is TGTGCCAGCAGCTTAAGGACAGCTACCTACAATGAGCAGTTCTTC. The full variable domain, rest sourced from reference TRBV7-2 and TRBJ2-1, is GAGVSQSPSNKVTEKGKDVELRCDPISGHTALYWYRQSLGQGLEFLIYFQGNSAPDKSGLPSDRFSAERTGGSVSTLTIQRTQQEDSAVYLCASSLRTATYNEQFFGPGTRLTVL.

The V and J genes are TRBV7-2 and TRBJ1-4; D call uncertain. The V end was cut by 4 bases, the J end by 2 bases, with 14 bases between. This CDR3 is built from 16 residues. CDR1 is SGHTA and CDR2 is FQGNSA in the germline V gene. This CDR3 reads CASSSSFSKTNEKLFF. Here the CDR3 DNA reads TGTGCCAGCAGCTCTTCATTCTCTAAGACTAATGAAAAACTGTTTTTT.